These 32 T cell receptor beta chains share one sample of origin, sequenced in a study of shared clonotypes between healthy human individuals. Naive CD8 cells lacked CD45RO and underwent positive selection for CCR7, leaving out terminally differentiated effector memory CD45RA+ cells. Data came from immunoSEQ multiplex PCR; TCRdb stores just in-frame clones and leaves some out. The sample contains fewer than 1 million clones, 90% to 98% of which appear only once. The specimen was naive CD8+ T cells sorted from blood. The receptor source for this set is a man younger than 45 in good health.

This chain joins TRBV27 and TRBJ2-1; a weak D match, TRBD2 (6 bases). The CDR3 loop spans 14 amino acids. Germline V CDR1 and CDR2: MNHEY, SMNVEV (reference sequence). Trimming took off 8 bases at V and 4 bases at J, with 15 bases between the two ends. The CDR3 region has the DNA TGTGCCAGCTCCGGGACTCTATCATACAATGAGCAGTTCTTC. Its protein product is CASSGTLSYNEQFF.

The V gene is TRBV10-3, the J gene TRBJ2-7, with 10 bases fitting TRBD1. The J segment lost 9 bases and the V segment lost 0 bases, leaving 11 bases of the junction unmatched. The germline V gene has CDR1 ENHRY and CDR2 SYGVKD. The CDR3 spans 16 residues. CDR3 region: CAISESGTGVRTGQYF. The CDR3 DNA reads TGTGCCATCAGTGAGTCGGGGACAGGGGTTCGAACCGGGCAGTACTTC.

The CDR3 DNA follows: TGCGCCAGCAGCCAAGATTCCGGGGAGCTGTTTTTT. As protein: CASSQDSGELFF. The chain combines TRBV4-1 with TRBJ2-2; no clear D gene. Germline V gene sequence: CDR1 MGHRA, CDR2 YSYEKL. CDR3 length: 12 residues. V lost 0 bases and J lost 6, with 2 bases in between.

The genes are TRBV28 and TRBJ1-5; D ambiguous. CDR1 is MDHEN, CDR2 SYDVKM, per germline. The CDR3 sequence is 13 residues long. V lost 3 bases, J lost 8 bases, and 11 bases lay in between. CDR3 in DNA: TGTGCCAGCAGTTTTGATGGAGATGAGCCCCAGCATTTT. It codes for CASSFDGDEPQHF.

This clone showed up just once. DNA of the CDR3: TGCGCCAGCAGTCGTTCATTCGGGAGAAATCAGCCCCAGCATTTT. This encodes CASSRSFGRNQPQHF. The chain employs TRBV4-3 and TRBJ1-5; D is uncertain. CDR1 is LGHNA and CDR2 is YSLEER in the germline V gene. The CDR3 is 15 amino acids. Deletions cut 6 bases from V and 4 bases from J, with 16 bases between.

Comment on this clone: Other DNA sequences in this specimen translate into the identical CDR3. This chain links TRBV10-3 with TRBJ2-7, with 7 bases lining up with TRBD1. Germline CDR1 and CDR2: ENHRY and SYGVKD. The CDR3 loop spans 14 amino acids. The ends lost 0 bases at V and 3 bases at J; junction bases unmatched: 2. CDR3 DNA: TGTGCCATCAGTGAGTCTTCAGGGGGCTACGAGCAGTACTTC. Protein product: CAISESSGGYEQYF.

The chain joins TRBV15 to TRBJ2-3; the match to TRBD1 covers 7 bases. In germline, CDR1 is LNHNV, CDR2 YYDKDF (reference sequence). CDR3 length: 17 amino acids. The trim removed 0 bases at V and 1 base at J, leaving 7 bases unmatched. CDR3 DNA: TGTGCCACCAGCAGAGAAATCAGGGGGAGCCGCACAGATACGCAGTATTTT. Amino acid sequence: CATSREIRGSRTDTQYF. Complete variable domain (other parts from reference TRBV15 and TRBJ2-3): DAMVIQNPRYQVTQFGKPVTLSCSQTLNHNVMYWYQQKSSQAPKLLFHYYDKDFNNEADTPDNFQSRRPNTSFCFLDIRSPGLGDTAMYLCATSREIRGSRTDTQYFGPGTRLTVL.

The chain employs TRBV4-2 and TRBJ1-4; perhaps TRBD1 as D (6 bases). This CDR3 spans 15 amino acids. V lost 1 base to trimming and J lost 0 bases, with 6 bases between them. The V gene's germline CDR1 is LGHNA and CDR2 YNFKEQ. CDR3 DNA: TGTGCCAGCAGCCAAGGACAGGCAACTAATGAAAAACTGTTTTTT. Residues: CASSQGQATNEKLFF.

This chain links TRBV7-9 with TRBJ2-1; no definite D call. CDR1 is SEHNR, CDR2 FQNEAQ, per germline (reference sequence). This CDR3 is 17 amino acids long. Trimming shortened V by 1 base and J by 0 bases, and 13 bases separated the two germline ends. The CDR3 bases are TGTGCCAGCAGCTTAGGAAGCGTACCGATCTCCTACAATGAGCAGTTCTTC. This sequence encodes CASSLGSVPISYNEQFF. The complete variable domain, with remaining parts taken from reference TRBV7-9 and TRBJ2-1, reads DTGVSQNPRHKITKRGQNVTFRCDPISEHNRLYWYRQTLGQGPEFLTYFQNEAQLEKSRLLSDRFSAERPKGSFSTLEIQRTEQGDSAMYLCASSLGSVPISYNEQFFGPGTRLTVL.

In this sample, this clone turned up once. The chain employs TRBV7-6 and TRBJ2-7; D is possibly TRBD2 (5 bases). Germline CDR1 is SGHVS and CDR2 is FNYEAQ. The CDR3 spans 15 residues. The V and J ends lost 5 bases and 3 bases respectively, with 17 bases between them. DNA for the CDR3: TGTGCCAGCAGCCCTACGGGATCTGTTAGCTACGAGCAGTACTTC. This translates into CASSPTGSVSYEQYF.

The chain carries TRBV7-6 and TRBJ2-7, with TRBD2 identical over 14 bases. This CDR3 has 17 amino acids. Germline CDR1 and CDR2: SGHVS and FNYEAQ. Losses at the gene ends were 1 base for V and 2 bases for J; bases not matched to a gene: 4. The CDR3 DNA is TGTGCCAGCAGCTTAGATCCGGGACTAGCGGGAGCCTACGAGCAGTACTTC. This codes for CASSLDPGLAGAYEQYF.

The chain couples TRBV7-6 to TRBJ2-1; 10 bases agree with TRBD2. V lost 3 bases, J lost 4 bases, and 15 bases stayed unmatched. Germline V lookup: CDR1 SGHVS, CDR2 FNYEAQ. The CDR3 consists of 19 residues. CDR3 amino acids: CASSFRFYSLAGVYNEQFF. DNA for the CDR3: TGTGCCAGCAGCTTCAGATTTTATTCCCTAGCGGGAGTGTACAATGAGCAGTTCTTC.

The V call is TRBV7-8, the J call TRBJ2-5; D assignment may be TRBD1 or TRBD2 (6 bases each). The DNA matches TRBJ2-7 better at its end, which makes the J call doubtful. Germline loops: CDR1 SGHVS, CDR2 FQNEAQ. The length of the CDR3 is 13 residues. Here the CDR3 reads CASRLRGQYEQYF. CDR3 sequence (DNA): TGTGCCAGCAGGCTCCGGGGGCAATACGAGCAGTACTTC.

The chain links TRBV29-1 to TRBJ2-7; D is perhaps TRBD2 (6 bases). Germline assignment: CDR1 SQVTM and CDR2 ANQGSEA. Trimming pared 4 bases from V and 2 bases from J, leaving 15 bases between. The CDR3 extends over 14 amino acids. CDR3 in amino acids: CSVAGADNTYEQYF. CDR3 nucleotides: TGCAGCGTTGCGGGAGCGGACAATACCTACGAGCAGTACTTC.

This clone was counted once. The CDR3 spells CASSLGASPAYEQYF. CDR3 DNA: TGCGCCAGCAGCTTGGGGGCGTCCCCGGCCTACGAGCAGTACTTC. The chain carries TRBV5-1 and TRBJ2-7; D unclear. The CDR3 extends over 15 amino acids. Germline V gene data show CDR1 as SGHRS and CDR2 as YFSETQ. Trimming took 0 bases from V and 2 from J, leaving 12 bases between them.

The chain carries TRBV18 and TRBJ2-1, with D tentatively TRBD1 (5 bases). The CDR3 covers 19 residues. Trimming took 1 base from V and 0 from J, leaving 19 bases between them. Germline CDR1 is KGHSH and CDR2 is LQKENI. Here the CDR3 reads CASSPRQGPHISSYNEQFF. The CDR3 DNA reads as TGTGCCAGCTCACCACGGCAGGGTCCACATATTAGCTCCTACAATGAGCAGTTCTTC.

The chain links TRBV7-9 to TRBJ2-2; D is perhaps TRBD2 (5 bases). Deletions cut 7 bases from V and 4 bases from J, with 16 bases between. This CDR3 is built from 15 residues. Per the germline V gene, CDR1 is SEHNR and CDR2 is FQNEAQ (reference sequence). The CDR3 DNA sequence: TGTGCCAGCACCCCAGGAAGCGCGGGCACCGGGGAGCTGTTTTTT. Translated, it gives CASTPGSAGTGELFF.

The rearrangement uses TRBV5-1 and TRBJ1-4; the match to TRBD1 covers 9 bases. Trimming took 4 bases from V and 7 from J; bases not matched to a gene: 14. Germline V CDR1 and CDR2: SGHRS, YFSETQ. This CDR3 comprises 17 residues. Here the CDR3 reads CASSGGTGYYVSEKLFF. CDR3 in DNA: TGCGCCAGCAGCGGCGGGACAGGGTATTATGTTAGTGAAAAACTGTTTTTT.

The chain joins TRBV7-9 to TRBJ2-1; D is unresolved. Trimming took off 1 base at V and 3 bases at J, with 7 bases between the two ends. The germline gives CDR1 SEHNR, CDR2 FQNEAQ (reference sequence). The CDR3 spans 14 residues. CDR3: CASSLEEYYNEQFF. Written as DNA, the CDR3 is TGTGCCAGCAGCTTAGAGGAGTACTACAATGAGCAGTTCTTC.

The J gene is TRBJ2-7, the V gene TRBV13, with 8 bases matching TRBD1. The CDR3 loop spans 15 amino acids. The J segment lost 2 bases and the V segment lost 6 bases, leaving 9 bases of the junction unmatched. In germline, CDR1 is PRHDT, CDR2 FYEKMQ (reference sequence). CDR3 bases: TGTGCCAGCAGTTCCAACCGGGACAGGCCCTACGAGCAGTACTTC. Its translation: CASSSNRDRPYEQYF.

The J gene is TRBJ1-5, the V gene TRBV15; D remains ambiguous. Trimming removed 1 base from V and 0 bases from J, with 7 bases in between. CDR1 is LNHNV and CDR2 is YYDKDF in the germline V gene (reference sequence). The CDR3 is 15 amino acids. CDR3 residues: CATSRGGNSNQPQHF. The CDR3 coding sequence is TGTGCCACCAGCAGAGGCGGGAATAGCAATCAGCCCCAGCATTTT.

This sequence joins TRBV19 and TRBJ2-1; unclear D gene. Trimming pared 5 bases from V and 4 bases from J, leaving 15 bases between. Germline loops: CDR1 LNHDA, CDR2 SQIVND (reference sequence). The CDR3 is 15 amino acids. The CDR3 protein is CASSDSELGYNEQFF. Written as DNA, the CDR3 is TGTGCCAGTAGTGATTCGGAGCTAGGGTACAATGAGCAGTTCTTC.

This chain joins TRBV11-3 and TRBJ2-7; D is tentatively TRBD1 or TRBD2 (5 bases each). This CDR3 comprises 12 residues. V gave up 5 bases and J gave up 5 bases, with 10 bases separating them. Germline CDR1 reads SGHNT; CDR2 reads YENEEA. The CDR3 DNA is TGTGCCAGCAGCCGAGAGGGGAACGAGCAGTACTTC. Translation: CASSREGNEQYF.

The rearrangement joins TRBV27 to TRBJ1-4; 10 nucleotides agree with TRBD1. The CDR3 extends over 15 amino acids. Germline loops: CDR1 MNHEY, CDR2 SMNVEV (reference sequence). V shed 2 bases and J 6 bases; nucleotides not matched to a gene: 3. DNA of the CDR3: TGTGCCAGCAGTTTAGTAGGGACAGGGGATGAAAAACTGTTTTTT. It specifies CASSLVGTGDEKLFF.

For the CDR3, the DNA is TGTGCCTGGCAGCCCTCGGGAGTTAGCACAGATACGCAGTATTTT. Protein sequence: CAWQPSGVSTDTQYF. The gene calls are TRBV30 and TRBJ2-3; TRBD2 might be the D (6 bases). Trimming cost V 5 bases and J 0 bases, with 15 bases left between them. Per the germline V gene, CDR1 is GTSNPN and CDR2 is SVGIG (reference sequence). This CDR3 region has 15 residues.

In DNA form, the CDR3 reads TGTGCCAGCAGTCCCACGGCAGGGGGCTATGGCTACACCTTC. Translation: CASSPTAGGYGYTF. The rearrangement uses TRBV27 and TRBJ1-2; TRBD1 aligns across 7 bases. With V trimmed by 5 bases and J by 4 bases, 7 bases remained unmatched. The germline CDR1 and CDR2 sequences are MNHEY and SMNVEV (reference sequence). The CDR3 extends over 14 amino acids.

This rearrangement joins TRBV28 to TRBJ1-5; 7 bases match TRBD1. The V gene end was trimmed by 3 bases and the J gene end by 5 bases; junction bases not matched to a gene: 4. The CDR3 covers 14 residues. The germline V gene has CDR1 MDHEN and CDR2 SYDVKM. The CDR3 protein is CASSLRQGDQPQHF. CDR3 sequence (DNA): TGTGCCAGCAGTTTGAGACAGGGCGATCAGCCCCAGCATTTT.

This clone was seen once. This chain connects TRBV5-1 to TRBJ1-2, with TRBD1 matching 9 bases. Germline CDR1 is SGHRS and CDR2 is YFSETQ. V trimming: 0 bases; J trimming: 1 base; junction bases outside the gene matches: 1. This CDR3 region has 15 residues. CDR3 coding DNA: TGCGCCAGCAGCTTGGCGGGACAGGGTAACTATGGCTACACCTTC. Translating it yields CASSLAGQGNYGYTF.

The V call is TRBV29-1, the J call TRBJ2-7; TRBD1 aligns across 10 bases. This CDR3 is built from 15 residues. Germline CDR1 is SQVTM and CDR2 is ANQGSEA. V shed 3 bases, J shed 4 bases, and the junction held 9 bases outside the gene matches. The CDR3 region is CSVEDRGSRSYEQYF. The CDR3 DNA reads as TGCAGCGTTGAGGACAGGGGGTCCCGTTCGTACGAGCAGTACTTC.

The V call is TRBV5-1, the J call TRBJ2-7, with TRBD2 as a possible D gene (6 bases). The CDR3 is made up of 16 amino acids. The V gene lost 6 bases and the J gene lost 5 bases, with 24 bases spanning the gap. Germline CDR1 reads SGHRS; CDR2 reads YFSETQ. CDR3 nucleotides: TGCGCCAGCACTCCATGGCGGGATGGTTCTATGGACGAGCAGTACTTC. Amino acid sequence: CASTPWRDGSMDEQYF.

The chain recombines TRBV5-1 with TRBJ1-2, with 7 bases fitting TRBD1. V was clipped by 2 bases and J by 6 bases; unmatched bases: 7. This CDR3 contains 14 residues. In germline, CDR1 is SGHRS, CDR2 YFSETQ. The CDR3 coding sequence is TGCGCCAGCAGCTTAAGACAGGGTAGGGATGGCTACACCTTC. Translation: CASSLRQGRDGYTF.

This rearrangement joins TRBV5-1 to TRBJ2-7; 12 positions match TRBD2. The CDR3 is made up of 15 amino acids. CDR1 and CDR2 from the germline V gene are SGHRS and YFSETQ. V was clipped by 4 bases and J by 0 bases; unmatched bases: 2. The CDR3 loop is CASSTTSGSSYEQYF. CDR3 nucleotide sequence: TGCGCCAGCAGCACGACTAGCGGGAGCTCCTACGAGCAGTACTTC.